This T cell receptor (beta chain) was captured by sequencing in a study of identical twins (TCRdb year 2016). Context from the whole study: TCR alpha and beta repertoires from monozygotic twins, unrelated adults of various ages and cord blood were deep-sequenced to test whether fetal clonotypes persist. To rule out contamination, the twin experiments were replicated at different times with different library preparation protocols.

Results and caveats for the whole study, not just this receptor: In monozygotic twins, out-of-frame TCR alpha sharing was systematically underestimated by recombination models, although the models agreed with sharing between unrelated individuals. Zero-insertion analyses could be partly confounded by invariant T cells such as MAIT and iNKT, although diverse VJ usage argued against such confounding for most clonotypes. Because the same donors could not be followed over many years, conclusions were based on cross-sectional statistical analysis. Out-of-frame TCR alpha sequences shared between twins showed an excess of low generation-probability sequences compared with coincidental sharing between unrelated individuals. Abundant cord blood beta clonotypes had fewer insertions, young adult naive repertoires showed a similar but weaker trend, and memory repertoires showed no such trend. Excess twin sharing in beta out-of-frame sequences was weaker because fewer shared sequences lowered the signal-to-noise ratio.

All donors were healthy Caucasians. The twin cohort comprised three pairs of female monozygotic twins, all aged roughly 18 to 30 years. Positive isolation kits from Invitrogen were used to isolate CD4+ and CD8+ T cell populations. To prepare the library, 5' RACE was applied. Sequenced on an Illumina HiSeq 2000. A universal primer binding site was introduced by template switching, and a unique molecular identifier was present in the final cDNA, enabling accurate counting of TCR cDNA molecules. Specific primers in the conserved constant-segment region were used to synthesize first-strand cDNA for TCR alpha and beta chains. To control for contamination, every cDNA library carried two barcodes: a SMART-Mk sample barcode plus Illumina barcodes. Two successive PCR steps introduced TruSeq adapter sequences along with Illumina sample barcodes. Sequencing of the TCR alpha and beta cDNA libraries was done on the Illumina HiSeq platform using custom primers. The authors processed their data as follows. MiGEC was used to process raw reads and extract unique molecular identifiers, and MiXCR was used to find CDR3 positions. Recombination models were inferred per individual with the repgenHMM and IGoR tools using an EM algorithm. The tcR package in R was used for shared clonotype analysis, with sharing normalized by the product of cloneset sizes. To study raw recombination free of thymic and clonal selection effects, out-of-frame nonproductive sequences were analyzed. TCRdb applied fastp at Q25 and MiXCR to the public reads, then kept only in-frame beta chains. Rows with one shared CDR3 protein collapse into an entry with the most common genes and DNA. TCRdb, not the authors, supplied the V and J calls. In this sample the table shows around 510,000 distinct CDR3 sequences, 13% to 15% of which occur a single time. 0.98% of the sample goes to the ten largest clones.

V and J are truncated by 5 bases and 3 bases respectively, leaving an intervening sequence of 13 bases. For CDR1 and CDR2, the germline V gene (reference sequence) lists DFQATT and SNEGSKA. The CDR3 numbers 13 residues from cysteine through phenylalanine. Of the read, only the CDR3 DNA is kept; its 39 bases are in frame from base 1. On this clonotype: This receptor's antigen is unknown. No much larger clone is present one base from it, and per-base qualities are unavailable.

Separately, the same data were catalogued under a study of yellow fever vaccine responses in identical twins. As the second paper documents: The authors reported that the T cell response to vaccination in identical twins appeared partly convergent and partly personalized. The study precisely tracked vaccine-responding T cell clones in identical twins.

Here the chain combines TRBV20-1 and TRBJ1-1, and perhaps TRBD1 as D gene, on 5 matching bases. Source material: CD4+ T cells sorted from blood. The TCR originated in a woman between 18 and 30 years old in good health. DNA sequence: TGCAGTGCTGGCAGGGTAAGGGACACTGAAGCTTTCTTT. Translated, this is CSAGRVRDTEAFF.